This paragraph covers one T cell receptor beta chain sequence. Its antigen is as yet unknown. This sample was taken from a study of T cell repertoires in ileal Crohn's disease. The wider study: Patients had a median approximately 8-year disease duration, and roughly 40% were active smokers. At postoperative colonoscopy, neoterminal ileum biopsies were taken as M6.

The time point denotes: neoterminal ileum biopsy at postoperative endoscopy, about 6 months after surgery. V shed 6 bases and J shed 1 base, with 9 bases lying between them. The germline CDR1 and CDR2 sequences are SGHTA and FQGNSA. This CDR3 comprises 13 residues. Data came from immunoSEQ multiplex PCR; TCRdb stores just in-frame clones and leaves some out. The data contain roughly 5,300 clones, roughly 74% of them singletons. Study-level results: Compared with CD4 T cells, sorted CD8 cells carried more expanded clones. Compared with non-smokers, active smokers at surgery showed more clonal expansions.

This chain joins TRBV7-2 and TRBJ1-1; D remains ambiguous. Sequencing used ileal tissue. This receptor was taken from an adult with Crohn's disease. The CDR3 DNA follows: TGTGCCAGCAGTCCCGGCAGGAACACTGAAGCTTTCTTT. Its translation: CASSPGRNTEAFF.